This T cell receptor beta chain was profiled in a study of blood T cells in healthy people across ages. Study results and limitations: Higher naive T cell percentage went strongly together with higher TCR beta diversity.

Together with a sample-barcoded 5' primer, a J-beta primer mix was included in a second PCR lasting roughly 6 to 12 cycles. Each cDNA molecule, via a template-switch adaptor with 12 random nucleotides, was tagged. TCRdb reprocessed the 5' RACE reads via MiXCR and lists one record per CDR3 protein. The profile shows some 710,000 distinct CDR3 sequences, around 50% of them singletons. This CDR3 spans 13 amino acids. CDR1 and CDR2 from the germline V gene are DFQATT and SNEGSKA (reference sequence). A word on this clonotype: As yet, its antigen is unknown.

The chain carries TRBV20-1 and TRBJ2-7; D ambiguous. This sequence originates from a man older than 75 in good health. The specimen sequenced was blood. This CDR3 is CSAPARSSYEQYF. CDR3 in DNA: TGCAGCGCTCCGGCACGAAGCTCCTACGAGCAGTACTTC.